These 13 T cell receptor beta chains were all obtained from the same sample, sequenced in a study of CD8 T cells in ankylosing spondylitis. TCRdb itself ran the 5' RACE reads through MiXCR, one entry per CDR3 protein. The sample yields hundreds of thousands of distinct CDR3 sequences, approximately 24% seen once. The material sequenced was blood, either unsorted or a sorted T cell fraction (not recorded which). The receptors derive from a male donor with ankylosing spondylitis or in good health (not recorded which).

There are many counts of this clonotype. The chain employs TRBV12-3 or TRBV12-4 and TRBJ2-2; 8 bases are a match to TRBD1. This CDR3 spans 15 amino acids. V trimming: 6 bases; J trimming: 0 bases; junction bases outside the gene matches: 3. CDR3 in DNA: TGTGCCAGCAGCCTACAGGGGGCGAACACCGGGGAGCTGTTTTTT. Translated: CASSLQGANTGELFF.

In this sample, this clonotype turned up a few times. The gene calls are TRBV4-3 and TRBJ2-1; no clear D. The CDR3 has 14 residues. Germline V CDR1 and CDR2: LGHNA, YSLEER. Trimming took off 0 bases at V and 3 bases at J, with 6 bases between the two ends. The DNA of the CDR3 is TGCGCCAGCAGCCAAGAAGAGTACTACAATGAGCAGTTCTTC. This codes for CASSQEEYYNEQFF.

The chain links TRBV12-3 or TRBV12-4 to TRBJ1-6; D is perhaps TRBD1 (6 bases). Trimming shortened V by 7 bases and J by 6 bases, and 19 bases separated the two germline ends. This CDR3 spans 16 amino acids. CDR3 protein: CASIILGGEFNSPLHF. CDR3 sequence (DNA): TGTGCCAGCATCATTCTTGGGGGCGAGTTTAATTCACCCCTCCACTTT.

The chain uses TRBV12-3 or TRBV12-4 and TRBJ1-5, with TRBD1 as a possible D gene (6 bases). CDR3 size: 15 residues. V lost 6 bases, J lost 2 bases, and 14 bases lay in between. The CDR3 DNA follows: TGTGCCAGCAGCCAACAGGGTTTACGCAATCAGCCCCAGCATTTT. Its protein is CASSQQGLRNQPQHF.

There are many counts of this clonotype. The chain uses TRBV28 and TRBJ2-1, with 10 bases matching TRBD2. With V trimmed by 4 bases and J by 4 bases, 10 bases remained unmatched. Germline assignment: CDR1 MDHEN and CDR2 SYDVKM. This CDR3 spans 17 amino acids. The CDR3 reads CASSSQIAGGPYNEQFF. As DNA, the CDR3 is TGTGCCAGCAGTTCTCAAATAGCGGGAGGACCTTACAATGAGCAGTTCTTC.

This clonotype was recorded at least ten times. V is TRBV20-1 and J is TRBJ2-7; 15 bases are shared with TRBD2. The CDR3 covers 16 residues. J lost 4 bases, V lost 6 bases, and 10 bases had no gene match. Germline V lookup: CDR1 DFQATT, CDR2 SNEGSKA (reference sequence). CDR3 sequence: CSARSRTSGRDYEQYF. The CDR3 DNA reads TGCAGTGCCCGATCCAGGACTAGCGGGAGGGATTACGAGCAGTACTTC.

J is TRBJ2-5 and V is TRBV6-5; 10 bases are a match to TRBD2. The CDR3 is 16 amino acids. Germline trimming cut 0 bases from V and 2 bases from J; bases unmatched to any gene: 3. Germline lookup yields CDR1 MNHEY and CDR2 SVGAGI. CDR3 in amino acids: CASSYSGTSVQETQYF. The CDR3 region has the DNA TGTGCCAGCAGTTACTCCGGGACTAGCGTTCAAGAGACCCAGTACTTC.

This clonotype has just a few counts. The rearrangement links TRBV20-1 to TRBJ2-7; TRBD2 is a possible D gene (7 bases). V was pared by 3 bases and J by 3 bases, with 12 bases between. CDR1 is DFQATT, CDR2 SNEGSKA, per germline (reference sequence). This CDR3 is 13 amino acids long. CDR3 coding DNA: TGCAGTGCTAGTCACGGGGGGCTCTACGAGCAGTACTTC. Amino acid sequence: CSASHGGLYEQYF.

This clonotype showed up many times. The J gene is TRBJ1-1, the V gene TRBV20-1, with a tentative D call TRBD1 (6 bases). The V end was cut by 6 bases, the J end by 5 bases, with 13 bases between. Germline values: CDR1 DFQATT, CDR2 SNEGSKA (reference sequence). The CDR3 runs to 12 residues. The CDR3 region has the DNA TGCAGTGCGGAGGACAGCCCTACTGAAGCTTTCTTT. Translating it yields CSAEDSPTEAFF.

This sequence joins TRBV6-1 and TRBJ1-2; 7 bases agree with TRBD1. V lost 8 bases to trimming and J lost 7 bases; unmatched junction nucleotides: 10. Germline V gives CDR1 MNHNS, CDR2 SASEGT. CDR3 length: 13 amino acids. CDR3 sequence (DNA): TGTGCCAGCGGTCCGGGACAGCCATCTGGCTACACCTTC. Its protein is CASGPGQPSGYTF.

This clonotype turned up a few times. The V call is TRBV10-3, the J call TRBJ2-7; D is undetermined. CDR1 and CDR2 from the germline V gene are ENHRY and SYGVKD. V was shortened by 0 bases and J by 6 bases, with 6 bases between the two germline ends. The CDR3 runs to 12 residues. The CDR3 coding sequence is TGTGCCATCAGTGAGTCGTGGGGCGAGCAGTACTTC. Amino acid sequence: CAISESWGEQYF.

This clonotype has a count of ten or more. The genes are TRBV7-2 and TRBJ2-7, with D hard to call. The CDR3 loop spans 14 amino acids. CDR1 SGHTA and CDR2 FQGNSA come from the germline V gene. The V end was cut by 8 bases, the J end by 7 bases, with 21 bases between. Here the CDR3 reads CASSPRTLTFEQYF. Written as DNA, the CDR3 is TGTGCCAGCTCACCTCGGACGCTCACTTTTGAGCAGTACTTC.

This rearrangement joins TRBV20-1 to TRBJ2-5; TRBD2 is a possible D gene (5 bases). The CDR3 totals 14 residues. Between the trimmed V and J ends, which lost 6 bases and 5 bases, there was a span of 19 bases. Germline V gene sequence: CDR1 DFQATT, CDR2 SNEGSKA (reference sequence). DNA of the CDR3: TGCAGTGCCTACGCCCGCGGGCCTCCGGAGACCCAGTACTTC. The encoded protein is CSAYARGPPETQYF.